One and the same sample provided the 21 T cell receptor beta chains below, sequenced in a study of blood T cell repertoires in COVID-19. The assay was immunoSEQ multiplex PCR, and TCRdb's table has in-frame clones only and misses some. The repertoire holds under 250,000 clones, with about 80% as singletons. The sample comprised PBMCs or T cells enriched from blood (not recorded which). These receptors were collected from a woman aged 40 to 49 who had been exposed to COVID-19.

This CDR3 is CASSEGMENQPQHF. In DNA, the CDR3 is TGTGCCAGCAGTGAAGGGATGGAGAATCAGCCCCAGCATTTT. The chain couples TRBV2 to TRBJ1-5; no firm D call. The V gene lost 1 base and the J gene lost 4 bases, with 8 bases spanning the gap. This CDR3 contains 14 residues. Germline V gene sequence: CDR1 SNHLY, CDR2 FYNNEI.

The V call is TRBV5-1, the J call TRBJ2-1; 10 nucleotides align to TRBD2. Germline lookup yields CDR1 SGHRS and CDR2 YFSETQ. CDR3 length: 16 residues. V was pared by 0 bases and J by 7 bases, with 7 bases of the junction left unmatched. Here the CDR3 DNA reads TGCGCCAGCAGCTTGGCCCCAGCGGGGGGGAAAAATGAGCAGTTCTTC. As protein: CASSLAPAGGKNEQFF.

The V call is TRBV28, the J call TRBJ1-2, with TRBD1 matching 10 bases. V was clipped by 7 bases and J by 4 bases; unmatched bases: 6. The CDR3 has 14 residues. Germline V gives CDR1 MDHEN, CDR2 SYDVKM. CDR3 nucleotide sequence: TGTGCCAGCACCTCGACAGGGGGCCGCTATGGCTACACCTTC. Translated: CASTSTGGRYGYTF.

This clone was counted once. The V call is TRBV24-1, the J call TRBJ2-5, with 7 bases matching TRBD1. The CDR3 covers 15 residues. V lost 1 base, J lost 5 bases, and 6 bases stayed unmatched. Germline loops: CDR1 KGHDR, CDR2 SFDVKD. The chain's CDR3 is CATSDLQGISETQYF. Written as DNA, the CDR3 is TGTGCCACCAGTGATTTACAGGGGATCAGTGAGACCCAGTACTTC.

The J gene is TRBJ1-2, the V gene TRBV4-3; perhaps TRBD1 as D (6 bases). Trimming pared 4 bases from V and 4 bases from J, leaving 22 bases between. The CDR3 spans 17 residues. CDR1 and CDR2 (germline): LGHNA, YSLEER. CDR3 residues: CASSPGGVGRGLYGYTF. CDR3 nucleotides: TGCGCCAGCAGCCCGGGAGGCGTCGGCCGGGGGCTCTATGGCTACACCTTC.

The CDR3 here is CSASTATPGDTEAFF. CDR3 nucleotide sequence: TGCAGTGCTAGTACCGCGACCCCGGGGGACACTGAAGCTTTCTTT. This chain links TRBV20-1 with TRBJ1-1; weak D call: TRBD1 (5 bases). The CDR3 consists of 15 residues. Germline CDR1 DFQATT, CDR2 SNEGSKA (reference sequence). The ends were cut back, 3 bases at V and 3 bases at J, with 17 bases in the middle.

The V call is TRBV23-1, the J call TRBJ1-1; 8 bases are shared with TRBD1. TRBV23-1 has ORF status, its function being uncertain. The CDR3 sequence is 20 residues long. Unmatched junction bases numbered 15, after V lost 0 bases and J lost 0 bases. This chain's CDR3 is CASSQSSGQGTRGVNTEAFF. CDR3 DNA sequence: TGCGCCAGCAGTCAATCGAGTGGACAGGGTACAAGGGGGGTGAACACTGAAGCTTTCTTT.

DNA for the CDR3: TGTGCCAGCAGCCGCCCCGGGGGGGCCTACCGCTCCTACGAGCAGTACTTC. Amino acids: CASSRPGGAYRSYEQYF. The gene calls are TRBV28 and TRBJ2-7; 8 bases match TRBD2. V dropped 6 bases and J dropped 0; count of bases not matched to a gene: 13. The CDR3 is made up of 17 amino acids. Germline V gives CDR1 MDHEN, CDR2 SYDVKM.

The V and J genes are TRBV5-5 and TRBJ1-2; TRBD1 matches 11 bases. With V trimmed by 4 bases and J by 3 bases, 5 bases remained unmatched. This CDR3 contains 15 residues. The V gene's germline CDR1 is SGHKS and CDR2 YYEKEE (reference sequence). CDR3 loop: CASSQDRGPDYGYTF. The CDR3 DNA reads as TGTGCCAGCAGCCAGGACAGGGGGCCGGACTATGGCTACACCTTC.

This clone was counted only a few times. The CDR3 DNA follows: TGTGCCAGCACCCTACTGACAGTCTACGAGCAGTACTTC. Protein product: CASTLLTVYEQYF. This chain connects TRBV6-5 to TRBJ2-7; maybe TRBD1 (5 bases). Germline lookup yields CDR1 MNHEY and CDR2 SVGAGI. V lost 7 bases and J lost 3, with 13 bases in between. The CDR3 contains 13 residues.

This clone was seen a few times. J is TRBJ2-1 and V is TRBV5-1, with D possibly being TRBD1 (6 bases). Germline V gene sequence: CDR1 SGHRS, CDR2 YFSETQ. This CDR3 region has 13 residues. V was shortened by 2 bases and J by 9 bases, with 12 bases between the two germline ends. CDR3 sequence reads: CASSFGTNTEQFF. The CDR3 bases are TGCGCCAGCAGCTTCGGGACAAATACTGAGCAGTTCTTC.

This clone showed up just a few times. V and J are TRBV6-1 and TRBJ2-6; D remains ambiguous. Deletions cut 1 base from V and 0 bases from J, with 4 bases between. The germline CDR1 and CDR2 sequences are MNHNS and SASEGT. The CDR3 has 15 amino acids. CDR3 sequence: CASSEDSSGANVLTF. The DNA of the CDR3 is TGTGCCAGCAGTGAAGACAGCTCTGGGGCCAACGTCCTGACTTTC.

The chain links TRBV10-3 to TRBJ1-3; the D is unclear. The CDR3 consists of 13 residues. From germline, CDR1 is ENHRY and CDR2 SYGVKD. V dropped 2 bases and J dropped 4 bases, with 6 bases sitting between them. The CDR3 reads CAISEAQGNTIYF. The CDR3 DNA follows: TGTGCCATCAGTGAGGCTCAGGGAAACACCATATATTTT.

The rearrangement uses TRBV27 and TRBJ1-5, with 9 positions matching TRBD1. V lost 5 bases, J lost 7 bases, and 6 bases stayed unmatched. The germline V gene encodes CDR1 MNHEY and CDR2 SMNVEV (reference sequence). CDR3 length: 14 amino acids. The CDR3, as DNA: TGTGCCAGCAGTCCGGGGACAGGGACCCAGCCCCAGCATTTT. It specifies CASSPGTGTQPQHF.

This rearrangement joins TRBV28 to TRBJ2-7; D perhaps matches TRBD1 (6 bases). This CDR3 spans 12 amino acids. Between the trimmed V and J ends, which lost 3 bases and 9 bases, there was a span of 12 bases. Germline-derived CDR1 and CDR2 are MDHEN and SYDVKM. In DNA, the CDR3 is TGTGCCAGCAGTTTCGCCGGGACACGGCAGTACTTC. Amino acid sequence: CASSFAGTRQYF.

J is TRBJ2-1 and V is TRBV3-1 (or the pseudogene TRBV3-2); 9 nucleotides match TRBD2. The CDR3 extends over 14 amino acids. J lost 5 bases, V lost 7 bases, and 6 bases had no gene match. Germline V gene data show CDR1 as LGHDT and CDR2 as YNNKEL (reference sequence). In nucleotides, the CDR3 is TGTGCCAGCACCATCGGCGGGGGGGACAATGAGCAGTTCTTC. Encoded protein: CASTIGGGDNEQFF.

This clone has only one observation. The chain uses TRBV19 and TRBJ1-1, with 8 bases fitting TRBD1. Germline V CDR1 and CDR2: LNHDA, SQIVND (reference sequence). Unmatched junction bases numbered 12, after V lost 7 bases and J lost 5 bases. This CDR3 contains 15 residues. Here the CDR3 reads CASTRPRTGRTEAFF. CDR3 bases: TGTGCCAGTACCCGCCCTCGGACAGGGAGAACTGAAGCTTTCTTT.

This clone came up a few times. The rearrangement links TRBV2 to TRBJ1-6; 7 bases agree with TRBD1. The length of the CDR3 is 16 residues. After removal of 2 bases from V and 5 bases from J, the junction contained 6 bases not matched to a gene. CDR1 and CDR2 (germline): SNHLY, FYNNEI. CDR3 in DNA: TGTGCCAGCAGTGAACTTGGACAGGCGAATAATTCACCCCTCCACTTT. It yields the protein CASSELGQANNSPLHF.

The chain combines TRBV6-1 with TRBJ2-1; TRBD1 matches at 8 bases. V was clipped by 3 bases and J by 5 bases; unmatched bases: 3. This CDR3 has 14 residues. From germline, CDR1 is MNHNS and CDR2 SASEGT. As DNA, the CDR3 is TGTGCCAGCAGTGACAGGGGGCACCACAATGAGCAGTTCTTC. This translates into CASSDRGHHNEQFF.

The rearrangement uses TRBV7-2 and TRBJ1-1, with a tentative D call TRBD1 (6 bases). Per the germline V gene, CDR1 is SGHTA and CDR2 is FQGNSA. The CDR3 has 13 residues. V was trimmed by 5 bases and J by 8 bases, leaving 15 bases between them. Here the CDR3 DNA reads TGTGCCAGCAGCCTAGGGGGGGTTGGCGAAGCTTTCTTT. It translates to CASSLGGVGEAFF.

The chain combines TRBV7-2 with TRBJ2-1; no reliable D call. V was shortened by 5 bases and J by 0 bases, with 20 bases between the two germline ends. The CDR3 has 18 amino acids. CDR1 SGHTA and CDR2 FQGNSA come from the germline V gene. The CDR3 reads CASSDSRVSLGSYNEQFF. In DNA form, the CDR3 reads TGTGCCAGCAGCGACTCACGGGTATCCCTCGGCTCCTACAATGAGCAGTTCTTC.